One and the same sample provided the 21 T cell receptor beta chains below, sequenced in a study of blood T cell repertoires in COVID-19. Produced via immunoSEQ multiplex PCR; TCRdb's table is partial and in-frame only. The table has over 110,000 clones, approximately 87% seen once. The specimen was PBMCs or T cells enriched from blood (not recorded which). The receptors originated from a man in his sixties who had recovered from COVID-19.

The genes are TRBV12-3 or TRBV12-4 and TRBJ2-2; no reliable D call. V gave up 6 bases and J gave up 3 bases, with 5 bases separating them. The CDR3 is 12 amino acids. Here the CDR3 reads CASRQYTGELFF. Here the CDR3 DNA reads TGTGCCAGCAGACAGTACACCGGGGAGCTGTTTTTT.

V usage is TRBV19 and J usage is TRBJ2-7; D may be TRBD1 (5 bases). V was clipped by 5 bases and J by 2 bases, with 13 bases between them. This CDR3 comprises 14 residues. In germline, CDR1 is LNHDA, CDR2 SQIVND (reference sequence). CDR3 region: CASSRLGVTYEQYF. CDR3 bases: TGTGCCAGTAGTCGGCTAGGGGTCACCTACGAGCAGTACTTC.

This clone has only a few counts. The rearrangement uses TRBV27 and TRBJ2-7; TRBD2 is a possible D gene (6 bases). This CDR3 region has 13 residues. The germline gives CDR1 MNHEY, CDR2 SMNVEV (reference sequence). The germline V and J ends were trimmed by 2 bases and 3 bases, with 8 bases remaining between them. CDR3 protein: CASSLGSGYEQYF. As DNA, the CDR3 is TGTGCCAGCAGTTTAGGTAGCGGCTACGAGCAGTACTTC.

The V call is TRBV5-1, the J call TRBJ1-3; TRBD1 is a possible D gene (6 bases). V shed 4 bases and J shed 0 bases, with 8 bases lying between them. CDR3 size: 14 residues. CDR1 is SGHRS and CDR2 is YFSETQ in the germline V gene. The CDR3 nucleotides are TGCGCCAGCAGCCGGACAGTCTCTGGAAACACCATATATTTT. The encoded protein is CASSRTVSGNTIYF.

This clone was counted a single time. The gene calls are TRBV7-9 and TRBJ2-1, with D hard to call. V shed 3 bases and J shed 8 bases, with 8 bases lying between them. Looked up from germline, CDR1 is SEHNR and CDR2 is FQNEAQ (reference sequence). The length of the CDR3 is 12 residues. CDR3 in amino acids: CASSFTEYEQFF. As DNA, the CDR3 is TGTGCCAGCAGCTTCACAGAATATGAGCAGTTCTTC.

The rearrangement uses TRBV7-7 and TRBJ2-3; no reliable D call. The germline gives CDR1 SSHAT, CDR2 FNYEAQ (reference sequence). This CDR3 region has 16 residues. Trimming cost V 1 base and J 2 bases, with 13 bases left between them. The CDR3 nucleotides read TGTGCCAGCAGCTTAGATGGCGGTCTATTCACAGATACGCAGTATTTT. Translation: CASSLDGGLFTDTQYF.

CDR3 nucleotide sequence: TGTGCCAGCTCACCGACGGGACTAGCGGGATACAATGAGCAGTTCTTC. This gives the protein CASSPTGLAGYNEQFF. The gene calls are TRBV18 and TRBJ2-1, with TRBD2 identical over 13 bases. Losses at the gene ends were 3 bases for V and 4 bases for J; bases not matched to a gene: 3. The CDR3 is 16 amino acids. Germline CDR1 reads KGHSH; CDR2 reads LQKENI.

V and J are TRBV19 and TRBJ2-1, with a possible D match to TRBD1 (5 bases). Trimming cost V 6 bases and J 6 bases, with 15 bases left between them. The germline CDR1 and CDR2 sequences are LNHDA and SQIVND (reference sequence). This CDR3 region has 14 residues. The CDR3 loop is CASSRSQAFNEQFF. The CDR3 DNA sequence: TGTGCCAGTAGCCGATCACAGGCCTTCAATGAGCAGTTCTTC. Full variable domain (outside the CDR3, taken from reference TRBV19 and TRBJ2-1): DGGITQSPKYLFRKEGQNVTLSCEQNLNHDAMYWYRQDPGQGLRLIYYSQIVNDFQKGDIAEGYSVSREKKESFPLTVTSAQKNPTAFYLCASSRSQAFNEQFFGPGTRLTVL.

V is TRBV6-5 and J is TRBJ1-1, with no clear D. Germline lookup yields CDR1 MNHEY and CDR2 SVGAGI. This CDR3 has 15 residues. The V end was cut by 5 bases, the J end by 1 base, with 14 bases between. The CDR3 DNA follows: TGTGCCAGCAGTCCCGAGCATCATTCGAACACTGAAGCTTTCTTT. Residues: CASSPEHHSNTEAFF.

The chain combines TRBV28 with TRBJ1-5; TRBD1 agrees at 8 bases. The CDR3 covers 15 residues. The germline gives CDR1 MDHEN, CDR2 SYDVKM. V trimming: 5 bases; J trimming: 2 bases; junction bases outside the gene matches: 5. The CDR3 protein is CASSLRGRGNQPQHF. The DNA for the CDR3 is TGTGCCAGCAGTCTCAGGGGGCGAGGCAATCAGCCCCAGCATTTT. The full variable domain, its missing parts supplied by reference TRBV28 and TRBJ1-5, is DVKVTQSSRYLVKRTGEKVFLECVQDMDHENMFWYRQDPGLGLRLIYFSYDVKMKEKGDIPEGYSVSREKKERFSLILESASTNQTSMYLCASSLRGRGNQPQHFGDGTRLSIL.

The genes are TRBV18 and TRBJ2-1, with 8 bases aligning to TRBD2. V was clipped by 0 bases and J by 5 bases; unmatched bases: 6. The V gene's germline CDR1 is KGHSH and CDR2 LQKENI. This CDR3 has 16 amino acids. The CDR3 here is CASSPPTGGADNEQFF. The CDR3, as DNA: TGTGCCAGCTCACCACCGACCGGGGGGGCAGACAATGAGCAGTTCTTC.

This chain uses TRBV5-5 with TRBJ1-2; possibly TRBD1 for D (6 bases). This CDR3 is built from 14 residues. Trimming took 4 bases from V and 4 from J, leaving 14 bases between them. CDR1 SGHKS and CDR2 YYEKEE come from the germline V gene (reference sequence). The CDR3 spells CASSPQGMTYGYTF. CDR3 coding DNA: TGTGCCAGCAGCCCGCAGGGGATGACCTATGGCTACACCTTC.

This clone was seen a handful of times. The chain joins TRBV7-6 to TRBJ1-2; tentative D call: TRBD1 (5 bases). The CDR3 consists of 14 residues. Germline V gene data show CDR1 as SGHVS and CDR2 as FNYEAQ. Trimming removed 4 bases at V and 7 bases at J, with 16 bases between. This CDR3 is CASSSLSGLSGYTF. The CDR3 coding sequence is TGTGCCAGCAGCTCTCTCTCAGGGTTGAGTGGCTACACCTTC.

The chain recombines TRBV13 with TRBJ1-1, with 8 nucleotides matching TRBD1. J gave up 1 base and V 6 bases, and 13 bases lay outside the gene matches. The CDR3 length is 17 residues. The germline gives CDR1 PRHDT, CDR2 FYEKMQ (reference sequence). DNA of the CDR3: TGTGCCAGCAGGGGGTCAGGGGGCCTATTCGGGAACACTGAAGCTTTCTTT. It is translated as CASRGSGGLFGNTEAFF. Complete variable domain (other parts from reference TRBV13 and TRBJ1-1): AAGVIQSPRHLIKEKRETATLKCYPIPRHDTVYWYQQGPGQDPQFLISFYEKMQSDKGSIPDRFSAQQFSDYHSELNMSSLELGDSALYFCASRGSGGLFGNTEAFFGQGTRLTVV.

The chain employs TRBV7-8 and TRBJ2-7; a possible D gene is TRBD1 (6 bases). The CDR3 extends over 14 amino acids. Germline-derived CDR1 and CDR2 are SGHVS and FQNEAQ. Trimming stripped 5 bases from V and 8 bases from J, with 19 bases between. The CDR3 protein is CASSGTGFSEKQYF. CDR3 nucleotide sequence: TGTGCCAGCAGCGGAACAGGGTTTTCGGAGAAGCAGTACTTC.

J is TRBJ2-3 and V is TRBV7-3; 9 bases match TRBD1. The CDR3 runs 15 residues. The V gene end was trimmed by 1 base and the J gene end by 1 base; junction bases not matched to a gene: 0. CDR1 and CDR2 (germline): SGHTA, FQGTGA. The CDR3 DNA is TGTGCCAGCAGCTTAAGGACAGGGGGCACAGATACGCAGTATTTT. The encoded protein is CASSLRTGGTDTQYF.

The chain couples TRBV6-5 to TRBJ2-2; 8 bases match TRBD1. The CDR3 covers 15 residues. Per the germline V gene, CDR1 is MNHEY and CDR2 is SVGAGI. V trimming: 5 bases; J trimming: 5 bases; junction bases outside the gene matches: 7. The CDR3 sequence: CASSNDRGWTGELFF. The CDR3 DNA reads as TGTGCCAGCAGTAACGACAGGGGATGGACCGGGGAGCTGTTTTTT.

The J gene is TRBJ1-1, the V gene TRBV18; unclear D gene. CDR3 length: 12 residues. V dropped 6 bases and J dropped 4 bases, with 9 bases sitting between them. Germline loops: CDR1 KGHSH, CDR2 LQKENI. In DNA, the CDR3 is TGTGCCAGCTCGCCAGCGATCACTGAAGCTTTCTTT. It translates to CASSPAITEAFF.

The CDR3 DNA follows: TGTGCCAGCAGACGGACTAGCGGGAGGAAGATGGGTGAGCAGTACTTC. Its protein is CASRRTSGRKMGEQYF. The rearrangement uses TRBV14 and TRBJ2-7; 14 positions match TRBD2. The germline gives CDR1 SGHDN, CDR2 FVKESK. Trimming took 6 bases from V and 7 from J; bases not matched to a gene: 11. The CDR3 runs to 16 residues. The full variable domain, with the rest looked up from reference TRBV14 and TRBJ2-7, is EAGVTQFPSHSVIEKGQTVTLRCDPISGHDNLYWYRRVMGKEIKFLLHFVKESKQDESGMPNNRFLAERTGGTYSTLKVQPAELEDSGVYFCASRRTSGRKMGEQYFGPGTRLTVT.

CDR3: CASSTATGGGAWNEQFF. For the CDR3, the DNA is TGTGCCAGCAGCACCGCCACTGGCGGGGGGGCGTGGAATGAGCAGTTCTTC. J is TRBJ2-1 and V is TRBV5-8, with TRBD2 matching 9 bases. Germline CDR1 reads SGHTS; CDR2 reads YDEGEE. V was pared by 4 bases and J by 7 bases, with 15 bases of the junction left unmatched. The CDR3 covers 17 residues.

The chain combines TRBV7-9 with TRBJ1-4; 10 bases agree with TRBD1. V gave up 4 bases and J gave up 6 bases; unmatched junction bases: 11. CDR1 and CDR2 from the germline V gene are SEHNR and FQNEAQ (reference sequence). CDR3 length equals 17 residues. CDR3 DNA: TGTGCCAGCAGCTACCGGGACAGGGGACCCAATGATGAAAAACTGTTTTTT. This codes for CASSYRDRGPNDEKLFF.